This TCR beta chain is from a study of T cell responses to AZD1222 COVID-19 vaccine (dated by TCRdb to the early 2020s). Some background on the complete study: AZD1222 recipients whose second dose came at about 4 weeks and those whose second dose came at about 12 weeks were combined into one group, since spike-specific TCR depth and breadth did not differ between the two schedules. A total of just over 230 trial participants underwent TCR sequencing, of whom approximately 200 had received two doses of AZD1222 and 26 had received two doses of the MenACWY control vaccine. Trial participants were enrolled into age subgroups of 18-55, 56-69 and 70-plus years, which contained about 150, 27 and 61 TCR-sequenced participants, respectively.

As for this clone: The specificity of this receptor is unknown. Base-call qualities are not available, and no considerably larger clone is one nucleotide away.

The CDR3 regions of human TCRbeta chains were subjected to immunosequencing. Regarding the original processing steps: TCRs in the repertoires were compared against a reference library of SARS-CoV-2-specific TCRs that had been generated with the MIRA antigen-specificity platform. Breadth was defined as the fraction of unique TCRs that were SARS-CoV-2-associated. Depth was defined as the fraction of total T cells that were SARS-CoV-2-associated. Using the MIRA data, each spike-specific TCR was assigned both to the spike region to which the TCR was reactive and to a CD4 or CD8 class. Log10-transformed breadth and depth values were compared by one-way ANOVA with Sidak's multiple comparisons tests. TCRdb's version of the immuneACCESS table is confined to in-frame rearrangements and falls short of the full clone set. An unresolved V gene accounts for under half of the shortfall where checked; the remainder is of unknown origin. V and J calls and clone size come straight from that table; D and trimming were deduced from the DNA. The sample data list about 160,000 clones, and about 93% of these were observed just once. The top ten clones comprise about 1.3% of the sample.

After removal of 4 bases from V and 8 bases from J, the junction retains 8 bases not matched to a gene. From a lookup of the germline V gene, CDR1 and CDR2 are SGDLS and YYNGEE. Including the terminal cysteine and phenylalanine, the CDR3 comprises 14 residues. Only the CDR3 DNA stays, 42 bases, in frame from base 1. General conclusions and limits of the study: Vaccine-associated CD4 TCRs spanned the whole spike protein, with dominant responses in regions 160-218 and 743-854. Participants were mostly white British, with more females than males. The authors suggested clonal diversity may have been underestimated. Epitopes outside the regions mutated in the B.1.351 and B.1.1.7 variants were reportedly recognized by nearly half of the unique spike-specific TCRs. After two AZD1222 doses, spike-specific TCR breadth and depth were significantly higher than at day 0 and than in MenACWY recipients. Only a handful of AZD1222 recipients were SARS-CoV-2 seropositive at baseline, limiting conclusions about previously exposed vaccinees. In the small 56-69-year group, the increase in depth fell short of significance, most likely because of low power. No day 14 peak-response samples were available, so repertoires were characterized only after the peak T cell response.

What this sample's time point label stands for: baseline before first vaccination. Vaccinee samples were obtained from the UK trials COV001 and COV002, which included a single-blind randomized controlled phase 2/3 trial of AZD1222 (ChAdOx1 nCoV-19) in healthy adults. For TCRbeta chain sequencing, PBMC samples from trial participants were taken at day 0 and at day 28 after the second dose. The sequence was obtained from an adult in good health. The rearranged segments are TRBV9 and TRBJ1-1; a stretch of 10 junction bases matches TRBD1. Sequencing used peripheral blood, obtained on day 0 of AZD1222 vaccination. The CDR3 region: CASSISGQGIEAFF. The DNA reads TGTGCCAGCAGCATCTCGGGACAGGGGATAGAAGCTTTCTTT.